These T cell receptor beta chains were read from a single sample in a study of blood T cell repertoires in COVID-19. Produced via immunoSEQ multiplex PCR; TCRdb's table is partial and in-frame only. This sample yields tens of thousands of clones, of which roughly 84% are seen a single time; 1.5% to 2% belongs to the top ten. Sequenced material: peripheral blood. The receptors originated from a middle-aged man with acute or convalescent COVID-19. CDR3s include the opening cysteine and the closing phenylalanine or tryptophan. Each record gives: D gene, V gene, clone size, J gene, CDR3 DNA, CDR3 protein. A D gene is named only where the DNA matches it firmly. Size is omitted from some rows. Given values are once, few, many or a class for expanded clones.

>TRBD1|TRBV15|few|TRBJ1-4
TGTGCCACCAGCAGAGCGCAGGGGGCGACTAATGAAAAACTGTTTTTT
CATSRAQGATNEKLFF
>TRBD1|TRBV7-9|.|TRBJ1-1
TGTGCCAGCAGCCCCGGGACAGAGAACACTGAAGCTTTCTTT
CASSPGTENTEAFF
>TRBD2|TRBV7-9|.|TRBJ2-7
TGTGCCAGCAGCCGCGGGCCGGGGGGGGAGCAGTACTTC
CASSRGPGGEQYF
>TRBD2|TRBV2|once|TRBJ2-1
TGTGCCAGCAGTGATAATCCTAGCGGGACACTGAGCTCCTACAATGAGCAGTTCTTC
CASSDNPSGTLSSYNEQFF
>.|TRBV7-9|.|TRBJ1-5
TGTGCCAGCAGCTTACGAGGGATAAGGGGCAATCAGCCCCAGCATTTT
CASSLRGIRGNQPQHF
>.|TRBV6-5|.|TRBJ1-1
TGTGCCAGCAGTCGTACAGGTACGAACACTGAAGCTTTCTTT
CASSRTGTNTEAFF
>TRBD1|TRBV11-2|.|TRBJ1-3
TGTGCCAGCAGCTTGGCGGACAGGGTAGCTGGAAACACCATATATTTT
CASSLADRVAGNTIYF
>.|TRBV2|.|TRBJ2-1
TGTGCCAGCAGTGAGACTTACGGGGGTAATGATGAGCAGTTCTTC
CASSETYGGNDEQFF
>.|TRBV20-1|.|TRBJ2-1
TGCAGTGCTAGCCCTATATATGAGCAGTTCTTC
CSASPIYEQFF
>TRBD1|TRBV29-1|.|TRBJ2-7
TGCAGCGTTGACCTTTTGGACAGGGGAACGACCTACGAGCAGTACTTC
CSVDLLDRGTTYEQYF
>.|TRBV6-5|.|TRBJ2-7
TGTGCCAGCAGTTACTCGATCGAGCAGGACTACGAGCAGTACTTC
CASSYSIEQDYEQYF
>.|TRBV28|.|TRBJ2-3
TGTGCCAGCAGTAAATCCAGTCGGGAATCAACGTGGCTAGATACGCAGTATTTT
CASSKSSRESTWLDTQYF
>.|TRBV9|.|TRBJ2-7
TGTGCCAGCAGCCTGACCGGGGGTCCCTACGAGCAGTACTTC
CASSLTGGPYEQYF
>.|TRBV19|.|TRBJ1-1
TGTGCCAGTCAGAACACTGAAGCTTTCTTT
CASQNTEAFF
>TRBD1|TRBV7-9|.|TRBJ1-6
TGTGCCAGCGGGACAGAAGATTCACCCCTCCACTTT
CASGTEDSPLHF
>.|TRBV11-3|.|TRBJ1-3
TGTGCCAGCAGCTTAGACGGGGACTCTGGAAACACCATATATTTT
CASSLDGDSGNTIYF
>.|TRBV29-1|few|TRBJ1-2
TGCAGCGTCCTACAGGATGGCTACACCTTC
CSVLQDGYTF
>TRBD2|TRBV19|.|TRBJ2-3
TGTGCCAGTAGTATGGTGGGGGCGGCTAGCGGGAGGTTGGGCACAGATACGCAGTATTTT
CASSMVGAASGRLGTDTQYF
>.|TRBV28|.|TRBJ2-1
TGTGCCAGCAGTGACCCCCCGAGGGCCCACGATGAGCAGTTCTTC
CASSDPPRAHDEQFF
>TRBD2|TRBV3-1/TRBV3-2|.|TRBJ2-2
TGTGCCAGCCGGGGGGCCGGGGAGCTGTTTTTT
CASRGAGELFF
>.|TRBV28|.|TRBJ2-7
TGTGCCAGCAGTTTTTATACGAGCTCCTACGAGCAGTACTTC
CASSFYTSSYEQYF
>.|TRBV3-1/TRBV3-2|.|TRBJ2-5
TGTGCCAGCAGCCAAGAACAGGAGAGGGGGCAAGAGACCCAGTACTTC
CASSQEQERGQETQYF
>TRBD1|TRBV4-2|.|TRBJ1-6
TGTGCCAGCAGCCGGAGAGGACAGGGCAATCATTCACCCCTCCACTTT
CASSRRGQGNHSPLHF
>TRBD1|TRBV15|.|TRBJ2-7
TGTGCCACCAGCAGAGGGGGACAGTCCTACGAGCAGTACTTC
CATSRGGQSYEQYF
>TRBD2|TRBV6-2/TRBV6-3|.|TRBJ2-2
TGTGCCAGCAGTTACTCAAGGACTAGCGGCACCGGGGAGCTGTTTTTT
CASSYSRTSGTGELFF